This record covers a single TCR beta chain. This sample was included in a study of OX40 agonist ivuxolimab in advanced cancers. About the study: Two patients with cutaneous melanoma and one with hepatocellular carcinoma, three in total, showed partial responses.

Clones were read by immunoSEQ multiplex PCR, and TCRdb kept only the in-frame ones, dropping some. Of around 83,000 clones in the sample, 88% were seen once. Looked up from germline, CDR1 is SNHLY and CDR2 is FYNNEI. Trimming stripped 2 bases from V and 0 bases from J, with 5 bases between. The CDR3 extends over 14 amino acids. The chain joins TRBV2 to TRBJ1-3, with D uncertain. The receptor comes from an adult with an advanced solid tumor such as melanoma, head and neck, liver or kidney cancer. The sample was CD4+ or CD8+ T cells sorted from blood, taken in a trial of the OX40 agonist ivuxolimab. The DNA of the CDR3 is TGTGCCAGCAGTGAAACAGCCTCTGGAAACACCATATATTTT. It translates to CASSETASGNTIYF. Drawing the rest from reference TRBV2 and TRBJ1-3, the complete variable domain is EPEVTQTPSHQVTQMGQEVILRCVPISNHLYFYWYRQILGQKVEFLVSFYNNEISEKSEIFDDQFSVERPDGSNFTLKIRSTKLEDSAMYFCASSETASGNTIYFGEGSWLTVV.